This TCR beta chain was profiled in a study of blood T cell repertoires in COVID-19 (dated by TCRdb to about 2020). About the investigation overall: Samples from collaborators originated in the United States, Italy and Spain and spanned both the acute and convalescent phases of COVID-19. The prospective study material was composed of cDNA or gDNA derived from T cells, B-cell-depleted T cells, or PBMCs. The dataset comprised deeply sampled blood TCRbeta repertoires from subjects exposed to, actively infected with, or recovered from COVID-19. The repertoires were made available in a free public database intended to serve as a resource for research on the immune response to SARS-CoV-2. Samples came from the ongoing ImmuneRACE study (first 160 participants) plus 1,254 subjects from 6 global collaborators. A de-identified subject ID, COVID-19 status, age in years and sex were almost always included in the sample metadata. Where available, HLA class I and class II types were obtained from metadata supplied by the sample provider rather than from assay-based typing. The paper as a whole reports these results and caveats: The amount of clinical and demographic metadata varied by source and participant and was provided uncurated.

Comments on this clone: It lacks a known antigen. No base qualities exist here, and no much larger clone lies one base off it.

In the prospective study, participants were roughly 18 to 100 years old, resided in fewer than 25 geographic areas of the United States, and were enrolled through a virtual design. To assign participants to cohorts, the prospective study relied on clinical history that participants themselves reported in a screening survey and a study questionnaire. In the prospective study, mobile phlebotomists collected whole blood, serum and a nasopharyngeal or oropharyngeal swab from each participant. Over a roughly 2-month period, participants in the prospective study had the option of providing additional blood draws and questionnaires. Blood samples from the prospective study were shipped frozen or at room temperature prior to DNA extraction. The immunoSEQ Assay, a bias-controlled multiplex PCR, was used to amplify TCRbeta CDR3 regions from genomic DNA. On the authors' methods: The number of nucleated cells in each sample was estimated from the amplification of reference gene primers within the assay. To quantify the absolute abundance of each unique TCRbeta CDR3 rearrangement, sequence reads were collapsed and filtered. For each sample, productive Simpson clonality was calculated as the square root of Simpson's diversity index across productive rearrangements. Imported from immuneACCESS, the table was reduced by TCRdb to in-frame sequences with V and J called. These copies leave out some clones; in studies compared against another copy, an unresolved V gene accounts for under half, and the cause of the remainder is not known. The V and J calls and clone size are taken from that table; D and trimming were inferred from the DNA. A total of some 130,000 clones appear in this sample, roughly 84% of them only once. Under 5.5% of the sample goes to the ten largest clones.

CDR1 is given as SNHLY and CDR2 as FYNNEI, both from the germline V gene. Deletion took 6 bases off V and 8 bases off J, with a span of 16 bases between the germline ends. Its CDR3 holds 14 amino acids, cysteine through phenylalanine. The kept DNA is CDR3 alone, 42 bases in frame from the first base. The source is a man between 35 and 55 years old with acute COVID-19. In this chain, TRBV2 is recombined with TRBJ2-2, with a weak D call of TRBD2 (5 bases match). The source material was PBMCs or T cells enriched from blood (not recorded which). The base sequence is TGTGCCAGCAGAGGCGCCGTCCGGACTGGGGAGCTGTTTTTT. The resulting protein is CASRGAVRTGELFF.